The clone carrying this T cell receptor (beta chain) came up many times. The antigen is not known. V lost 4 bases to trimming and J lost 10 bases, with 11 bases between them. The CDR3 totals 13 residues. Germline CDR1 is ENHRY and CDR2 is SYGVKD. Via MiXCR, TCRdb re-called the 5' RACE reads, giving one row per CDR3 protein. This sample has 300,000 to 400,000 distinct CDR3 sequences, with 6.2% found just once. This sample was included in a study of T cells after yellow fever vaccination. As for the study in general: Fractions of low cell number were prepared using SMART-Seq v4 Ultra Low Input.

Study observations and caveats: Contaminating bulk clonotypes could be abundant in FACS-sorted repertoires. Primary-vaccination clones mostly resurfaced post-booster (96% CD4, roughly 87% CD8).

The sequence was collected from a man aged 25 to 45 who received the YFV17D yellow fever vaccine. This material consisted of PBMCs, taken 5 days after the yellow fever booster vaccination. J is TRBJ1-6 and V is TRBV10-3; D call uncertain. The CDR3 here is CAISAVDRSPLHF. CDR3 DNA: TGTGCCATCAGTGCGGTGGATCGATCACCCCTCCACTTT.